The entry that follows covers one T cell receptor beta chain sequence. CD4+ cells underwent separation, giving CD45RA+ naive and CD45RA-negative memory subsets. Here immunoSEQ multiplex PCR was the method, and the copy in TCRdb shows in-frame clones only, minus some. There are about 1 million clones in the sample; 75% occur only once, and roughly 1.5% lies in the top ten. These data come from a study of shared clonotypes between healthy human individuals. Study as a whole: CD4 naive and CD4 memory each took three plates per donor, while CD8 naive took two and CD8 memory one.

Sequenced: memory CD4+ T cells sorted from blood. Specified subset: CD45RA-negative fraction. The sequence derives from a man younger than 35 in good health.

The CDR3 sequence is CAGTVYTDTQYF. The CDR3 nucleotides read TGTGCCGGGACAGTTTATACAGATACGCAGTATTTT. This rearrangement joins TRBV30 to TRBJ2-3; 7 bases are a match to TRBD1. Per germline, CDR1 GTSNPN and CDR2 SVGIG (reference sequence). V trimming: 8 bases; J trimming: 3 bases; junction bases outside the gene matches: 5. CDR3 size: 12 residues.